The 18 T cell receptor beta chains reported below all come from one sample, sequenced in a study of regulatory T cells in long-lasting Graves disease. TCR beta libraries were built with iRepertoire HTBI primers and Arm-PCR of CDR3 regions. TCRdb fed the multiplex PCR reads into MiXCR, producing one record per CDR3 protein. The sample includes hundreds of thousands of distinct CDR3 sequences, less than 20% seen only once; the top ten take approximately 18%. Described time point: newly diagnosed GD, antithyroid drugs for less than 3 months. Isolated PBMC RNA provided the starting material for the TCR library. These sequences were also reported in another study, on T cells in Graves' hyperthyroidism and ophthalmopathy.

The material was peripheral blood mononuclear cells (PBMCs), obtained at new diagnosis, from a patient treated with antithyroid drugs. The receptors here all came from a woman in her thirties with Graves disease.

This clonotype was recorded many times. The chain couples TRBV15 to TRBJ2-5; D not certain. The CDR3 has 11 amino acids. The germline V gene encodes CDR1 LNHNV and CDR2 YYDKDF (reference sequence). The V and J ends lost 3 bases and 7 bases respectively, with 6 bases between them. The CDR3 reads CATSRDRTQYF. The CDR3, as DNA: TGTGCCACCAGCAGGGACCGGACCCAGTACTTC.

A few counts support this clonotype. CDR3 in DNA: TGTGCCTGGAGTGTAAGGTGGACTATGAAGGCGGGGGACAATGAGCAGTTCTTC. Its translation: CAWSVRWTMKAGDNEQFF. V is TRBV30 and J is TRBJ2-1, with 7 bases aligning to TRBD2. CDR1 and CDR2 from the germline V gene are GTSNPN and SVGIG (reference sequence). The CDR3 runs 18 residues. V gave up 0 bases and J gave up 5 bases; unmatched junction bases: 16.

This clonotype came up a few times. This rearrangement joins TRBV7-9 to TRBJ2-3, with 10 bases lining up with TRBD2. The V segment lost 3 bases and the J segment 4 bases; nucleotides outside the gene matches: 10. This CDR3 is built from 17 residues. CDR1 is SEHNR, CDR2 FQNEAQ, per germline (reference sequence). In nucleotides, the CDR3 is TGTGCCAGCAGCTTTCCTACGGGACTAGCGAGCTCAGATACGCAGTATTTT. As protein: CASSFPTGLASSDTQYF.

This clonotype has ten or more counts. This rearrangement joins TRBV27 to TRBJ2-2, with TRBD2 identical over 10 bases. The length of the CDR3 is 16 residues. V trimming: 6 bases; J trimming: 5 bases; junction bases outside the gene matches: 9. Germline V gene lookup returns CDR1 MNHEY and CDR2 SMNVEV (reference sequence). This CDR3 reads CASRPGLAVGTGELFF. The CDR3, as DNA: TGTGCCAGCAGACCCGGACTAGCGGTCGGAACCGGGGAGCTGTTTTTT.

This clonotype was seen many times. This chain joins TRBV11-2 and TRBJ2-1; D may be TRBD1 (5 bases). The CDR3 spans 17 residues. Germline CDR1 reads SGHAT; CDR2 reads FQNNGV. Trimming pared 5 bases from V and 8 bases from J, leaving 25 bases between. CDR3 coding DNA: TGTGCCAGCAGCCTCTGGGGCCGAGGCCCGACGGTCGATGAGCAGTTCTTC. Protein sequence: CASSLWGRGPTVDEQFF.

This clonotype was detected only a few times. The chain has TRBV28 and TRBJ1-6; 7 nucleotides line up with TRBD1. Per the germline V gene, CDR1 is MDHEN and CDR2 is SYDVKM. This CDR3 has 13 residues. V lost 2 bases and J lost 15; bases outside the gene matches: 7. The CDR3 here is CASSLLLTGSLHF. In DNA form, the CDR3 reads TGTGCCAGCAGTTTACTCCTGACAGGGAGCCTCCACTTT.

With respect to this clonotype: A single base separates this from a much larger clone, so it may be a read error. V usage is TRBV7-9 and J usage is TRBJ2-2; D unresolved. The CDR3 sequence is 14 residues long. Germline loops: CDR1 SEHNR, CDR2 FQNEAQ (reference sequence). Written as DNA, the CDR3 is TGTGCCAGAAGCTTTAACAGAGCCACCGGGGAGCTGTTTTTT. This translates into CARSFNRATGELFF.

This clonotype was detected ten times or more. The V and J genes are TRBV29-1 and TRBJ2-5; 10 bases are a match to TRBD1. V trimming: 6 bases; J trimming: 3 bases; junction bases outside the gene matches: 1. The CDR3 sequence is 12 residues long. CDR1 and CDR2 from the germline V gene are SQVTM and ANQGSEA. In DNA form, the CDR3 reads TGCAGCGTAGGACAGGGGGAAGAGACCCAGTACTTC. Encoded protein: CSVGQGEETQYF.

This clonotype was observed many times. The chain is built from TRBV7-9 and TRBJ2-7; 8 bases line up with TRBD2. CDR3 length equals 14 residues. Looked up from germline, CDR1 is SEHNR and CDR2 is FQNEAQ (reference sequence). The V gene end was trimmed by 7 bases and the J gene end by 6 bases; junction bases not matched to a gene: 11. Here the CDR3 reads CASTTGGAGSEQYF. CDR3 DNA: TGTGCCAGCACAACCGGGGGGGCAGGTTCCGAGCAGTACTTC.

This clonotype was observed a few times. The chain combines TRBV18 with TRBJ2-2; D is unresolved. Per the germline V gene, CDR1 is KGHSH and CDR2 is LQKENI. The CDR3 has 15 residues. Trimming took off 3 bases at V and 6 bases at J, with 14 bases between the two ends. DNA of the CDR3: TGTGCCAGCTCACCTCAGACTGGGTCCTCCGGGGAGCTGTTTTTT. Amino acid sequence: CASSPQTGSSGELFF.

The rearrangement uses TRBV7-2 and TRBJ2-1; perhaps TRBD2 as D (5 bases). V was shortened by 7 bases and J by 0 bases, with 13 bases between the two germline ends. The CDR3 is made up of 15 amino acids. Germline assignment: CDR1 SGHTA and CDR2 FQGNSA. CDR3 loop: CASTRTLSSYNEQFF. The CDR3, as DNA: TGTGCCAGCACCCGGACTCTAAGCTCCTACAATGAGCAGTTCTTC.

The CDR3 loop reads CASSMGQGAYEQFF. CDR3 coding DNA: TGTGCCAGTAGTATGGGACAGGGGGCCTATGAGCAGTTCTTC. V and J are TRBV19 and TRBJ2-1; TRBD1 agrees at 12 bases. This CDR3 region has 14 residues. The germline gives CDR1 LNHDA, CDR2 SQIVND (reference sequence). J gave up 8 bases and V 3 bases, and 2 bases lay outside the gene matches.

The chain combines TRBV20-1 with TRBJ2-1; TRBD2 aligns across 8 bases. CDR1 and CDR2 (germline): DFQATT, SNEGSKA (reference sequence). The CDR3 contains 12 residues. The V and J ends lost 6 bases and 8 bases, in that order; junction bases with no gene match: 6. The CDR3 coding sequence is TGCAGTGCAAGCAGAGCGGGAGATGAGCAGTTCTTC. This codes for CSASRAGDEQFF.

This clonotype was seen only a few times. This chain links TRBV3-1 with TRBJ2-1; D remains ambiguous. Trimming took off 0 bases at V and 8 bases at J, with 17 bases between the two ends. Germline CDR1 LGHDT, CDR2 YNNKEL (reference sequence). The CDR3 contains 16 residues. The CDR3 loop reads CASSQEARRKVYEQFF. In nucleotides, the CDR3 is TGTGCCAGCAGCCAAGAAGCGAGAAGGAAGGTCTATGAGCAGTTCTTC.

V is TRBV20-1 and J is TRBJ2-1, with D unresolved. Germline assignment: CDR1 DFQATT and CDR2 SNEGSKA (reference sequence). V was pared by 0 bases and J by 4 bases, with 10 bases between. The CDR3 has 14 amino acids. The CDR3 loop reads CSAREGLVYNEQFF. The CDR3, as DNA: TGCAGTGCTAGAGAGGGTCTTGTGTACAATGAGCAGTTCTTC.

This clonotype occurred many times. The chain carries TRBV7-3 and TRBJ2-2, with D perhaps matching TRBD1 (5 bases). The V gene's germline CDR1 is SGHTA and CDR2 FQGTGA. V was pared by 6 bases and J by 0 bases, with 14 bases between. CDR3 length: 16 amino acids. For the CDR3, the DNA is TGTGCCAGCAGTTTAGCTGGGGCCCCGAACACCGGGGAGCTGTTTTTT. Encoded protein: CASSLAGAPNTGELFF.

This clonotype has a handful of counts. The rearrangement links TRBV25-1 to TRBJ2-7; D is possibly TRBD1 (5 bases). The CDR3 has 12 amino acids. V gave up 2 bases and J gave up 5 bases, with 7 bases separating them. Germline CDR1 reads MGHDK; CDR2 reads SYGVNS. CDR3 bases: TGTGCCAGCAGTGAAGGGGCACACGAGCAGTACTTC. It is translated as CASSEGAHEQYF.

This clonotype showed up many times. The J gene is TRBJ2-3, the V gene TRBV28, with 8 nucleotides matching TRBD2. Per germline, CDR1 MDHEN and CDR2 SYDVKM. The trim removed 6 bases at V and 4 bases at J, leaving 12 bases unmatched. CDR3 size: 16 residues. The CDR3 region has the DNA TGTGCCAGCAGGCTCGCGGGAGCGGGAGAGGCAGATACGCAGTATTTT. This encodes CASRLAGAGEADTQYF.